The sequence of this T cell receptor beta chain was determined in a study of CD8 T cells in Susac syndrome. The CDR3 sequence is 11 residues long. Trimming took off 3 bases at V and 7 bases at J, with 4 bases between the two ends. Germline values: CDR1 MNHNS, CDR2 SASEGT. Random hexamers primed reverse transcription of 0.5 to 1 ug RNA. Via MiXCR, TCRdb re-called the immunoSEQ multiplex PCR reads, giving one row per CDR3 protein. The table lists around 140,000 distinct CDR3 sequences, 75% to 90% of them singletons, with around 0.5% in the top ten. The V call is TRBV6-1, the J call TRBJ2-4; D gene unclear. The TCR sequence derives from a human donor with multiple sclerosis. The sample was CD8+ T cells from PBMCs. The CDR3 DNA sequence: TGTGCCAGCAGTGATTTTAACATTCAGTACTTC. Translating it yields CASSDFNIQYF.